This note documents a single T cell receptor (beta chain) sequence. The target antigen is unknown. These data come from a study of shared clonotypes between healthy human individuals. Study-wide results and caveats: Lower generation probabilities were found for non-shared clonotypes than for those shared by all four donors.

This was a deep-level run. Methods used by the authors: Filtering was not the same, since immunoSEQ gave junction-only sequences without quality scores. The table came from immunoSEQ multiplex PCR; TCRdb's copy has only in-frame clones and leaves some out. V, J and clone size were drawn from that table, and D and trimming were deduced from the DNA. The data contain over 800,000 clones, nearly 95% of them singletons. Trimming shortened V by 8 bases and J by 6 bases, and 20 bases separated the two germline ends. CDR3 length: 15 residues. Per the germline V gene, CDR1 is MDHEN and CDR2 is SYDVKM. Selected positively for CCR7 and CD45RO-negative, naive CD8 cells excluded terminally differentiated effector memory CD45RA+ cells. Study donors comprised healthy, HIV-negative adults devoid of recent acute infection or vaccination.

The TCR originated in a man aged 25-40 years in good health. The rearrangement links TRBV28 to TRBJ1-5; perhaps TRBD1 as D (6 bases). The specimen was naive CD8+ T cells sorted from blood. CDR3 DNA sequence: TGTGCCAGCGGCCCCGCGGAGGGGGTTATTCAGCCCCAGCATTTT. It encodes CASGPAEGVIQPQHF.